One T cell receptor beta chain is described in this entry. Antigen specificity is unknown. The data originate from a study of T cells in tumors after PD-1 blockade. Study as a whole: Either cemiplimab 350 mg every 2 weeks or pembrolizumab 200 mg every 3 weeks was given. During anti-PD-1 treatment, some patients continued daily vismodegib 150 mg. On average, tumor samples gave 26,066 TCR templates and approximately 6,000 unique clonotypes.

The protocol was immunoSEQ multiplex PCR, while the TCRdb copy is restricted to in-frame clones and leaves out a portion. The repertoire holds 10,000 to 15,000 clones, approximately 64% seen once, with less than 30% in the top ten. Germline V gene data show CDR1 as SGHNT and CDR2 as YYREEE (reference sequence). Germline trimming cut 0 bases from V and 5 bases from J; bases unmatched to any gene: 2. There are 15 residues in the CDR3. Study findings and constraints: Clonal replacement, not reinvigoration, is suggested for expanded exhausted CD8+ clones after therapy.

The specimen was tumor tissue, collected before anti-PD-1 treatment. The receptor was isolated from a human donor with cutaneous squamous cell carcinoma. The gene calls are TRBV5-4 and TRBJ1-6, with 7 bases that match TRBD1. CDR3 loop: CASSLAGQHNSPLHF. CDR3 nucleotide sequence: TGTGCCAGCAGCTTGGCGGGACAGCATAATTCACCCCTCCACTTT.